What follows are 22 T cell receptor beta chains derived from one specimen sequenced in a study of PD-1 blockade in classical Hodgkin lymphoma. Using immunoSEQ multiplex PCR, the repertoire was profiled, and TCRdb retains in-frame clones only, with some absent. The top ten hold approximately 8% of the sample, which has approximately 26,000 clones, 60% to 85% seen once. The patients all showed relapse after autologous stem cell transplantation, while their brentuximab vedotin exposure varied. Here the sequenced sample was peripheral blood mononuclear cells (PBMCs), taken before the second cycle of nivolumab. These receptors all stem from a human donor with classical Hodgkin lymphoma.

The CDR3, as DNA: TGTGCCAGCAGCTTGGTTACAGCGGGAACATCACCCCTCCACTTT. This codes for CASSLVTAGTSPLHF. The chain carries TRBV5-6 and TRBJ1-6; D remains unclear. Trimming cost V 0 bases and J 10 bases, with 14 bases left between them. The germline CDR1 and CDR2 sequences are SGHDT and YYEEEE. This CDR3 is 15 amino acids long.

This clone was detected a few times. The chain has TRBV2 and TRBJ2-7; D not resolved. V lost 6 bases and J lost 0, with 6 bases in between. CDR3 size: 12 residues. Germline V lookup: CDR1 SNHLY, CDR2 FYNNEI. For the CDR3, the DNA is TGTGCCAGCAGCCGTACCTCCTACGAGCAGTACTTC. As protein: CASSRTSYEQYF.

As regards this clone: The junction does not match germline at one end; this may be a read error. The gene calls are TRBV19 and TRBJ2-5; D is perhaps TRBD2 (6 bases). The CDR3 is 13 residues long. Germline V gene data show CDR1 as LNHDA and CDR2 as SQIVND (reference sequence). This CDR3 is CASSIFSAGLLHF. The DNA of the CDR3 is TGTGCCAGTAGTATATTTTCGGCGGGACTCCTCCACTTC.

V usage is TRBV5-1 and J usage is TRBJ2-3; 9 bases map to TRBD2. CDR3 length equals 17 residues. The V segment lost 3 bases and the J segment 5 bases; nucleotides outside the gene matches: 13. The germline CDR1 and CDR2 sequences are SGHRS and YFSETQ. DNA for the CDR3: TGCGCCAGCAGCTGGAGATGGCAGCGGGGGGCCCTAGATACGCAGTATTTT. Protein sequence: CASSWRWQRGALDTQYF.

The genes are TRBV27 and TRBJ1-1; D is possibly TRBD1 (6 bases). The CDR3 contains 15 residues. Trimming removed 5 bases at V and 1 base at J, with 14 bases between. In germline, CDR1 is MNHEY, CDR2 SMNVEV (reference sequence). The CDR3 nucleotides are TGTGCCAGCAGTGTCAGGGGCATGAAGAACACTGAAGCTTTCTTT. It yields the protein CASSVRGMKNTEAFF.

The rearrangement joins TRBV7-9 to TRBJ2-1; 9 bases fit TRBD1. The trim removed 5 bases at V and 3 bases at J, leaving 8 bases unmatched. The CDR3 has 16 residues. The germline gives CDR1 SEHNR, CDR2 FQNEAQ (reference sequence). CDR3 nucleotide sequence: TGTGCCAGCAGCATGGGACAGGGTATGGGCTACAATGAGCAGTTCTTC. This sequence encodes CASSMGQGMGYNEQFF.

The chain has TRBV2 and TRBJ2-5, with TRBD1 matching 8 bases. This CDR3 is 14 amino acids long. With V trimmed by 3 bases and J by 1 base, 1 base remained unmatched. Germline V CDR1 and CDR2: SNHLY, FYNNEI. The CDR3 coding sequence is TGTGCCAGCAGTGATGGGACAGGCCAAGAGACCCAGTACTTC. Its translation: CASSDGTGQETQYF.

J is TRBJ1-4 and V is TRBV9; 10 nucleotides align to TRBD1. The CDR3 consists of 14 residues. Per the germline V gene, CDR1 is SGDLS and CDR2 is YYNGEE. Trimming took 5 bases from V and 6 from J; bases not matched to a gene: 4. DNA of the CDR3: TGTGCCAGCAGGGGGACAGGGGAGGATGAAAAACTGTTTTTT. Translation: CASRGTGEDEKLFF.

The chain combines TRBV28 with TRBJ2-7; TRBD1 matches 11 bases. The CDR3 is 15 amino acids. With 6 bases clipped from V and 6 bases from J, the junction kept 10 bases outside the gene matches. Germline values: CDR1 MDHEN, CDR2 SYDVKM. CDR3 DNA: TGTGCCAGCAGCCCGGACAGGGGGCTGTCTGGCGAGCAGTACTTC. Protein: CASSPDRGLSGEQYF.

The V call is TRBV30, the J call TRBJ2-7; D is ambiguous. Trimming removed 3 bases at V and 4 bases at J, with 7 bases between. CDR1 is GTSNPN, CDR2 SVGIG, per germline (reference sequence). The CDR3 covers 11 residues. The DNA for the CDR3 is TGTGCCTGGAGAAGTCTTTACGAGCAGTACTTC. Its translation is CAWRSLYEQYF. Variable domain in full (rest from reference TRBV30 and TRBJ2-7): SQTIHQWPATLVQPVGSPLSLECTVEGTSNPNLYWYRQAAGRGLQLLFYSVGIGQISSEVPQNLSASRPQDRQFILSSKKLLLSDSGFYLCAWRSLYEQYFGPGTRLTVT.

This chain uses TRBV11-2 with TRBJ2-1; no firm D call. V was trimmed by 2 bases and J by 6 bases, leaving 8 bases between them. Germline V gene data show CDR1 as SGHAT and CDR2 as FQNNGV. The CDR3 extends over 13 amino acids. The CDR3 nucleotides read TGTGCCAGCAGCTTATTTATGGGCAATGAGCAGTTCTTC. This translates into CASSLFMGNEQFF.

By proportion, this clone is medium-sized (0.01 to 0.1%). V and J are TRBV6-5 and TRBJ2-1, with 7 bases identical to TRBD1. CDR1 and CDR2 from the germline V gene are MNHEY and SVGAGI. The junction had 2 bases not matched to a gene; V was cut back by 5 bases and J by 7 bases. This CDR3 comprises 12 residues. CDR3 in amino acids: CASSPQGNEQFF. The CDR3 nucleotides read TGTGCCAGCAGTCCACAGGGGAATGAGCAGTTCTTC.

The rearrangement uses TRBV6-5 and TRBJ2-2; D ambiguous. This CDR3 contains 15 residues. Germline V gene sequence: CDR1 MNHEY, CDR2 SVGAGI. V was trimmed by 2 bases and J by 4 bases, leaving 11 bases between them. The CDR3: CASSYRARVTGELFF. The CDR3, as DNA: TGTGCCAGCAGTTACAGGGCTAGGGTCACCGGGGAGCTGTTTTTT.

The V call is TRBV6-1, the J call TRBJ1-1, with D unclear. V lost 4 bases, J lost 4 bases, and 10 bases lay in between. The CDR3 is 13 amino acids. Germline values: CDR1 MNHNS, CDR2 SASEGT. Written as DNA, the CDR3 is TGTGCCAGCAGTGGAGGGTGGACCACTGAAGCTTTCTTT. Its protein is CASSGGWTTEAFF.

The rearrangement links TRBV9 to TRBJ2-3; 7 positions agree with TRBD2. Per the germline V gene, CDR1 is SGDLS and CDR2 is YYNGEE. The CDR3 extends over 16 amino acids. V lost 0 bases to trimming and J lost 3 bases; unmatched junction nucleotides: 7. DNA of the CDR3: TGTGCCAGCAGCGTAGAGCGGGAATTCGGGACAGATACGCAGTATTTT. Translating gives CASSVEREFGTDTQYF.

This clone appeared once. The rearrangement joins TRBV15 to TRBJ2-5; D could derive from TRBD1 or TRBD2 (5 bases each). The V and J ends lost 0 bases and 2 bases respectively, with 10 bases between them. Germline assignment: CDR1 LNHNV and CDR2 YYDKDF (reference sequence). The CDR3 is 15 amino acids. CDR3 sequence: CATSRDWGGQETQYF. The CDR3 DNA is TGTGCCACCAGCAGAGATTGGGGCGGGCAAGAGACCCAGTACTTC.

The gene calls are TRBV7-2 and TRBJ2-7; 11 positions agree with TRBD2. Germline V gene sequence: CDR1 SGHTA, CDR2 FQGNSA. The V gene end was trimmed by 6 bases and the J gene end by 3 bases; junction bases not matched to a gene: 10. The CDR3 contains 16 residues. The CDR3 loop is CASSFRIAGGNYEQYF. The CDR3 bases are TGTGCCAGCAGTTTCCGGATAGCGGGAGGGAACTACGAGCAGTACTTC.

CDR3 amino acids: CASRVYRGELFF. The CDR3 DNA sequence: TGTGCCAGCAGGGTTTACAGGGGGGAGCTGTTTTTT. V is TRBV7-9 and J is TRBJ2-2; D might be TRBD1 (5 bases). The CDR3 is made up of 12 amino acids. The germline V and J ends were trimmed by 6 bases and 8 bases, with 10 bases remaining between them. Germline-derived CDR1 and CDR2 are SEHNR and FQNEAQ (reference sequence).

V usage is TRBV4-3 and J usage is TRBJ2-7; D is undetermined. The V gene lost 1 base and the J gene lost 6 bases, with 13 bases spanning the gap. CDR1 is LGHNA and CDR2 is YSLEER in the germline V gene. The CDR3 loop spans 14 amino acids. Here the CDR3 reads CASSQGVAAIEQYF. The CDR3 DNA reads as TGCGCCAGCAGCCAAGGGGTAGCCGCCATCGAGCAGTACTTC.

The chain links TRBV28 to TRBJ1-2; D call uncertain. Germline loops: CDR1 MDHEN, CDR2 SYDVKM. CDR3 length equals 13 residues. V lost 6 bases, J lost 2 bases, and 10 bases lay in between. The CDR3 nucleotides are TGTGCCAGCAGGACAATAGGGAACTATGGCTACACCTTC. Encoded protein: CASRTIGNYGYTF.

The chain couples TRBV4-3 to TRBJ2-7; possibly TRBD1 or TRBD2 for D (5 bases each). Germline lookup yields CDR1 LGHNA and CDR2 YSLEER. CDR3 size: 15 residues. Trimming took off 2 bases at V and 7 bases at J, with 18 bases between the two ends. The CDR3 spells CASSQSRDRPREQYF. CDR3 coding DNA: TGCGCCAGCAGCCAATCTAGGGACCGCCCGAGGGAGCAGTACTTC.

The CDR3 DNA is TGTGCCAGCAGCGTTGGGGGGTTAAACACCATATATTTT. Translation gives CASSVGGLNTIYF. This rearrangement joins TRBV9 to TRBJ1-3, with D tentatively TRBD1 (5 bases). V dropped 2 bases and J dropped 6 bases, with 9 bases sitting between them. The CDR3 consists of 13 residues. Germline CDR1 is SGDLS and CDR2 is YYNGEE.